This T cell receptor beta chain was identified during a study of Graves' ophthalmopathy and Graves' hyperthyroidism. Study background: Stable hyperthyroidism denotes an absence of ophthalmopathy throughout 18 months of follow-up.

Study results and limitations: A majority of expanded thyroid clonotypes exceeding 0.001 frequency were likewise present in blood.

V was cut by 6 bases and J by 4 bases, with 18 bases left in between. CDR3 size: 14 residues. Looked up from germline, CDR1 is SQVTM and CDR2 is ANQGSEA. Ten or more counts support this clonotype. Its matching antigen is unknown. Researchers took RNA transcripts and amplified TCR beta CDR3 regions from them. First-round RT-PCR with HTBI primers preceded a second-round multiplex PCR. TCRdb ran MiXCR on the multiplex PCR reads and lists one entry per CDR3 protein. The sample consists of around 590,000 distinct CDR3 sequences, roughly 39% of them appearing once. Uncontrolled infections, pregnancy, lactation or other autoimmune diseases led to patient exclusion.

The sample consisted of peripheral blood or thyroid tissue (not recorded which). V and J are TRBV29-1 and TRBJ1-1, with D perhaps matching TRBD1 (6 bases). The source of this sequence is an adult man with Graves' hyperthyroidism. CDR3: CSVTGLVSGTEAFF. CDR3 in DNA: TGCAGCGTAACAGGGTTGGTTTCTGGCACTGAAGCTTTCTTT.